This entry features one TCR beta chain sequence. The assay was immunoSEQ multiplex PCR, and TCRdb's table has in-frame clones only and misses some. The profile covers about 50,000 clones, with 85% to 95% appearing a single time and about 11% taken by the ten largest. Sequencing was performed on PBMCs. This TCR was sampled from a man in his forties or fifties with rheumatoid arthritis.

CDR3 sequence (DNA): TGTGCCACCAGCGCCCGGACAGGGGCGTCCCCCTACAATGAGCAGTTCTTC. It specifies CATSARTGASPYNEQFF. The V call is TRBV15, the J call TRBJ2-1; 9 nucleotides match TRBD1. Germline CDR1 LNHNV, CDR2 YYDKDF (reference sequence). Trimming took 5 bases from V and 2 from J; bases not matched to a gene: 10. The CDR3 length is 17 residues.